These 2 T cell receptor beta chains originate from one sample sequenced in a study of T cells in Graves' hyperthyroidism and ophthalmopathy. Researchers amplified the TCR beta CDR3 regions from RNA transcripts. HTBI primers drove first-round RT-PCR of the TCR CDR3. MiXCR, run by TCRdb on the multiplex PCR reads, gives a single entry per CDR3 protein. The table includes approximately 630,000 distinct CDR3 sequences, 15% to 20% detected once. Sequenced material: blood. All receptors come from a woman in her twenties or thirties with Graves' hyperthyroidism.

This clonotype was recorded at least ten times. The chain is built from TRBV30 and TRBJ1-2, with D uncertain. Looked up from germline, CDR1 is GTSNPN and CDR2 is SVGIG (reference sequence). Trimming took off 6 bases at V and 4 bases at J, with 15 bases between the two ends. The CDR3 is made up of 13 amino acids. The chain's CDR3 is CACQTILGYGYTF. The CDR3 nucleotides are TGTGCCTGTCAAACGATCTTGGGCTATGGCTACACCTTC.

The gene calls are TRBV6-6 and TRBJ1-3, with D hard to call. The germline V gene has CDR1 MNHNY and CDR2 SVGAGI (reference sequence). V was shortened by 0 bases and J by 4 bases, with 10 bases between the two germline ends. The CDR3 runs to 15 residues. CDR3 protein: CASSYSRGRGNTIYF. The CDR3 bases are TGTGCCAGCAGTTACTCGAGAGGGAGAGGAAACACCATATATTTT.